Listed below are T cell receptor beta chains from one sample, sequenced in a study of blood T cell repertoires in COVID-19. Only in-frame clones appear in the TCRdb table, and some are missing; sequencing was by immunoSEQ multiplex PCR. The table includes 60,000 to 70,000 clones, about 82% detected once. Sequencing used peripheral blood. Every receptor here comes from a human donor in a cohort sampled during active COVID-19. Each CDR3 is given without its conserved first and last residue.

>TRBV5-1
ASSLGSLQGSGELF
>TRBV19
ASSNRGNTIY
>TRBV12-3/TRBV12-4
ASSFWGEETQY
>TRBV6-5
ASMQTQGAGEKLF
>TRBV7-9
ASSLVGGQGHYEQY
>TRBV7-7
ASSLGLGALNEQF
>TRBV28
ASSLRTVPSYEQY
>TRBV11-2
ASSSRQDNYGYT
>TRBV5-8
ASSYGAGDEQY
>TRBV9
ASSVGSRQVGTDTQY
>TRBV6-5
ASGWGGLDYGYT
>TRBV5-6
ASRTGLDYGYT
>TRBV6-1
ASSDRLAGNNEQF
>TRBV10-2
ASSTQGGDTQY
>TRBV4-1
ASSHFTRGDYGYT
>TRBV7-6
ASSLFPSGLSYEQY
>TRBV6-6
ASSTGGRMNTEAF